This paragraph reports one T cell receptor beta chain. Antigen specificity is unknown. A single record per CDR3 protein comes from TCRdb applying MiXCR to the reads. The sample has about 740,000 distinct CDR3 sequences, 35% to 45% seen once. This sample was included in a study of T cell repertoires in cytomegalovirus infection. About the study: Matching HLA type, along with CMV infection, was indicated by public TCR beta signatures.

V was cut by 2 bases and J by 9 bases, with 7 bases left in between. CDR3 length equals 12 residues. Whole-study results and caveats: CMV-specific TCR beta clonotypes restricted by HLA-C were the ones dominating the ex vivo response. Cumulative public TCR beta family frequency identified carriers of CMV plus the relevant HLA.

The chain uses TRBV12-3 or TRBV12-4 and TRBJ1-4; the D is unclear. The specimen sequenced was PBMCs. The TCR sequence derives from a human donor in good health (CMV status not recorded). Some clones in this sample may be carry-over from other donors' samples. For the CDR3, the DNA is TGTGCCAGCAGTTTATCCGATAAAAAACTGTTTTTT. Translated: CASSLSDKKLFF.